A selection of T cell receptor beta chains follows, all from one sample in a study of Graves' ophthalmopathy and Graves' hyperthyroidism. From the multiplex PCR reads, TCRdb called clonotypes with MiXCR, one entry per CDR3 protein. The table lists about 500,000 distinct CDR3 sequences, around 14% of them singletons. Sample: blood. All receptors come from a woman younger than 45 with Graves' ophthalmopathy. Each CDR3 is given with its conserved first and last residue. The D gene is left open where the match is weak. Some rows mark clone size as missing; the rest say once, few, many or name a class of expanded clone.

>TRBJ1-2|many|TRBV20-1|TRBD1
CSARDMTGAAYGYTF
TGCAGTGCTAGAGACATGACAGGGGCTGCCTATGGCTACACCTTC
>TRBJ1-2|many|TRBV4-1|NA
CASSHAQGANYGYTF
TGCGCCAGCAGCCACGCACAGGGAGCTAACTATGGCTACACCTTC
>TRBJ1-2|NA|TRBV2|NA
CASSGVANYGDTF
TGTGCCAGCAGTGGGGTGGCTAACTATGGCGACACCTTC
>TRBJ2-7|NA|TRBV28|NA
CASSHGTKDYEQYF
TGTGCCAGCAGTCACGGGACCAAAGACTACGAGCAGTACTTC
>TRBJ1-2|NA|TRBV4-2|NA
CASSQDQGGFGYTF
TGTGCCAGCAGCCAAGATCAGGGCGGGTTCGGCTACACCTTC
>TRBJ2-7|many|TRBV27|NA
CASGGGGSSYEQYF
TGTGCCAGCGGAGGGGGGGGGAGCTCCTACGAGCAGTACTTC
>TRBJ1-2|NA|TRBV29-1|TRBD1
CSVGGTAYLEDYGYTF
TGCAGCGTCGGAGGGACAGCTTACCTTGAGGACTATGGCTACACCTTC
>TRBJ2-5|many|TRBV5-5|TRBD1
CASSPGTGTQETQYF
TGTGCCAGCAGCCCAGGGACAGGGACCCAAGAGACCCAGTACTTC
>TRBJ2-4|NA|TRBV28|NA
CASSPRGGFQSKNIKYF
TGTGCCAGCAGTCCCAGGGGGGGGTTTCAATCCAAAAACATTAAGTACTTC
>TRBJ1-1|many|TRBV6-5|TRBD1
CASSFRDRLAEAFF
TGTGCCAGCAGTTTCCGGGACAGGTTAGCTGAAGCTTTCTTT
>TRBJ1-5|many|TRBV28|TRBD1
CASSSTGVRQPQHF
TGTGCCAGCAGCTCTACAGGGGTCCGTCAGCCCCAGCATTTT
>TRBJ1-6|many|TRBV6-5|NA
CASTLRGGYNSPLHF
TGTGCCAGCACTTTACGAGGTGGATATAATTCACCCCTCCACTTT
>TRBJ1-5|many|TRBV20-1|NA
CSARDRPNQPQHF
TGCAGTGCTAGAGATCGACCGAATCAGCCCCAGCATTTT
>TRBJ1-5|NA|TRBV4-1|TRBD1
CASSPRQGAANQPQHF
TGCGCCAGCAGCCCTCGGCAGGGGGCTGCCAATCAGCCCCAGCATTTT
>TRBJ2-7|many|TRBV6-1|TRBD2
CASSPMNSGRNEQYF
TGTGCCAGCAGCCCCATGAATAGCGGGAGAAACGAGCAGTACTTC
>TRBJ2-7|many|TRBV10-1|NA
CASSGGDSGYEQYF
TGCGCCAGCAGTGGGGGGGATAGCGGCTACGAGCAGTACTTC
>TRBJ1-2|few|TRBV6-1|NA
CASSDWGVGYGYTF
TGTGCCAGCAGTGATTGGGGCGTGGGCTATGGCTACACCTTC
>TRBJ1-5|many|TRBV6-2/TRBV6-3|NA
CASGRAVNQPQHF
TGTGCCAGCGGGCGGGCAGTCAATCAGCCCCAGCATTTT
>TRBJ2-7|NA|TRBV12-3/TRBV12-4|TRBD1
CASWAGQGANEQYF
TGTGCCAGCTGGGCGGGACAGGGGGCGAACGAGCAGTACTTC
>TRBJ2-7|many|TRBV20-1|NA
CSATGDGQYF
TGCAGTGCTACAGGGGACGGGCAGTACTTC
>TRBJ2-2|few|TRBV5-1|NA
CASSLGQFGTGELFF
TGCGCCAGCAGCTTGGGACAGTTTGGGACCGGGGAGCTGTTTTTT
>TRBJ2-7|many|TRBV12-3/TRBV12-4|NA
CASSLDYEQYF
TGTGCCAGCAGTTTAGACTACGAGCAGTACTTC
>TRBJ2-3|few|TRBV9|NA
CASSNLRGGSTDTQYF
TGTGCCAGCAGCAACCTCAGGGGCGGAAGCACAGATACGCAGTATTTT
>TRBJ2-5|many|TRBV6-2/TRBV6-3|NA
CASSYPRGIEETQYF
TGTGCCAGCAGTTACCCCCGGGGTATCGAAGAGACCCAGTACTTC
>TRBJ2-7|few|TRBV5-1|NA
CASSLSDRQVSYEQYF
TGCGCCAGCAGCTTAAGTGACAGACAAGTTTCCTACGAGCAGTACTTC
>TRBJ2-7|NA|TRBV30|NA
CAWSVLSGLGFEQYF
TGTGCCTGGAGTGTTCTTTCCGGGTTAGGCTTCGAGCAGTACTTC
>TRBJ2-7|NA|TRBV20-1|TRBD2
CSANSGGGFDEQYF
TGCAGTGCGAACTCTGGGGGGGGTTTCGACGAGCAGTACTTC
>TRBJ2-7|many|TRBV12-3/TRBV12-4|NA
CASSSGSRGEQYF
TGTGCCAGCAGTTCGGGGTCCCGGGGAGAGCAGTACTTC
>TRBJ2-7|many|TRBV20-1|NA
CSASGVHLSSYEQYF
TGCAGTGCTAGCGGGGTTCACCTCAGTTCCTACGAGCAGTACTTC
>TRBJ2-7|NA|TRBV28|NA
CASTRAGSSYEQYF
TGTGCCAGCACCCGGGCCGGGAGCTCCTACGAGCAGTACTTC
>TRBJ1-2|many|TRBV4-1|TRBD1
CASSQAGQGSYGYTF
TGCGCCAGCAGCCAAGCGGGACAGGGTAGCTATGGCTACACCTTC
>TRBJ1-2|many|TRBV6-4|NA
CASKGEFTRHGYTF
TGTGCCAGCAAGGGGGAATTCACACGGCATGGCTACACCTTC
>TRBJ2-7|many|TRBV29-1|NA
CSVESGGKYEQYF
TGCAGCGTTGAATCCGGGGGCAAGTACGAGCAGTACTTC
>TRBJ1-1|many|TRBV11-2|NA
CASRAEGGGAFF
TGTGCCAGCAGGGCTGAGGGTGGGGGAGCTTTCTTT
>TRBJ1-2|many|TRBV19|TRBD1
CASSTTGDNYGYTF
TGTGCCAGTAGTACGACAGGGGACAACTATGGCTACACCTTC
>TRBJ2-7|many|TRBV12-3/TRBV12-4|TRBD2
CASSGGTSGDYEQYF
TGTGCCAGCAGTGGCGGGACCAGCGGGGATTACGAGCAGTACTTC
>TRBJ1-1|many|TRBV12-3/TRBV12-4|NA
CASSLIAIDTEAFF
TGTGCCAGCAGTCTGATTGCAATCGACACTGAAGCTTTCTTT
>TRBJ1-3|NA|TRBV28|TRBD1
CASSSGGNGNTIYF
TGTGCCAGCAGTTCAGGGGGAAATGGAAACACCATATATTTT
>TRBJ1-2|many|TRBV6-1|NA
CASRESGYTF
TGTGCCAGCAGGGAGAGTGGCTACACCTTC
>TRBJ2-7|NA|TRBV13|NA
CASSLGGVKAPYEQYF
TGTGCCAGCAGCTTAGGAGGGGTGAAGGCGCCCTACGAGCAGTACTTC
>TRBJ1-2|NA|TRBV11-2|TRBD1
CASSPSPGQGGSGYTF
TGTGCCAGCAGCCCAAGCCCGGGACAGGGAGGAAGTGGCTACACCTTC
>TRBJ1-1|many|TRBV5-1|NA
CASGLASGEAFF
TGCGCCAGCGGCCTAGCTTCCGGGGAAGCTTTCTTT
>TRBJ2-7|NA|TRBV29-1|NA
CSVEDPYTHEQYF
TGCAGCGTTGAAGATCCCTACACCCACGAGCAGTACTTC
>TRBJ1-5|many|TRBV30|NA
CAWSAGVGPQHF
TGTGCCTGGAGTGCCGGCGTGGGACCCCAGCATTTT